Listed below are T cell receptor beta chains from one sample, sequenced in a study of T cell responses to AZD1222 COVID-19 vaccine. This table comes from immunoSEQ multiplex PCR, and its TCRdb copy is limited to in-frame clones, with some not included. This table has about 170,000 clones, 90% appearing once. Here the sequenced sample was peripheral blood, taken on day 0 of AZD1222 vaccination. Receptors were obtained from an adult in good health. The CDR3 runs from the conserved cysteine through the conserved F or W. Each record gives: J gene, V gene, CDR3 protein.

j_gene: TRBJ1-6
v_gene: TRBV7-2
CDR3aa: CASGGQPNSPLHF

j_gene: TRBJ2-3
v_gene: TRBV5-5
CDR3aa: CASSLAEVGLAGGRTDTQYF

j_gene: TRBJ2-7
v_gene: TRBV6-5
CDR3aa: CATHGGSGEQYF

j_gene: TRBJ2-2
v_gene: TRBV11-3
CDR3aa: CASSLAPEDLNTGELFF

j_gene: TRBJ1-2
v_gene: TRBV29-1
CDR3aa: CSVETLLQGNYGYTF

j_gene: TRBJ1-5
v_gene: TRBV15
CDR3aa: CATSGAGAGFVNQPQHF

j_gene: TRBJ2-3
v_gene: TRBV10-3
CDR3aa: CAISLLAGGVSTDTQYF

j_gene: TRBJ2-5
v_gene: TRBV2
CDR3aa: CASSLAGGYQETQYF

j_gene: TRBJ1-2
v_gene: TRBV7-9
CDR3aa: CASSLAPGTPNYGYTF

j_gene: TRBJ2-7
v_gene: TRBV4-2
CDR3aa: CASSQDLGGPYEQYF

j_gene: TRBJ1-2
v_gene: TRBV14
CDR3aa: CASSQDFGGGYTF

j_gene: TRBJ1-3
v_gene: TRBV27
CDR3aa: CASSLTGIGNTIYF

j_gene: TRBJ1-5
v_gene: TRBV27
CDR3aa: CASSLAQNQPQHF

j_gene: TRBJ1-4
v_gene: TRBV3-1/TRBV3-2
CDR3aa: CASSLGQGGNEKLFF

j_gene: TRBJ1-5
v_gene: TRBV19
CDR3aa: CASRAEGGVGNQPQHF

j_gene: TRBJ1-2
v_gene: TRBV4-1
CDR3aa: CASSQDGGGPMGYGYTF

j_gene: TRBJ2-3
v_gene: TRBV5-4
CDR3aa: CASSSGQDTDTQYF

j_gene: TRBJ2-1
v_gene: TRBV6-5
CDR3aa: CASNLGENEQFF

j_gene: TRBJ2-2
v_gene: TRBV7-9
CDR3aa: CASSSRQGARTGELFF

j_gene: TRBJ2-1
v_gene: TRBV3-1/TRBV3-2
CDR3aa: CASSQKEEAGGNEQFF

j_gene: TRBJ2-6
v_gene: TRBV15
CDR3aa: CATMGVRSSGANVLTF

j_gene: TRBJ2-1
v_gene: TRBV6-1
CDR3aa: CASSKGLTEQFF

j_gene: TRBJ1-1
v_gene: TRBV19
CDR3aa: CASSITRNTEAFF

j_gene: TRBJ2-5
v_gene: TRBV7-2
CDR3aa: CASSFGELAGAPGETQYF

j_gene: TRBJ2-1
v_gene: TRBV2
CDR3aa: CASGRDGEQFF

j_gene: TRBJ2-5
v_gene: TRBV5-6
CDR3aa: CASSLAGRRETQYF

j_gene: TRBJ2-7
v_gene: TRBV7-2
CDR3aa: CASSLTSGESYEQYF

j_gene: TRBJ1-2
v_gene: TRBV19
CDR3aa: CASKLGGGYTF

j_gene: TRBJ2-1
v_gene: TRBV4-1
CDR3aa: CASSQAHRGYNEQFF

j_gene: TRBJ2-7
v_gene: TRBV27
CDR3aa: CASSLGRFGDEQYF

j_gene: TRBJ2-1
v_gene: TRBV4-2
CDR3aa: CASSTTTYNEQFF

j_gene: TRBJ2-2
v_gene: TRBV5-1
CDR3aa: CASSLTGALNTGELFF

j_gene: TRBJ2-7
v_gene: TRBV10-3
CDR3aa: CAISGVPAGGSYEQYF

j_gene: TRBJ1-1
v_gene: TRBV7-6
CDR3aa: CASSSGSGTPNTEAFF

j_gene: TRBJ2-7
v_gene: TRBV11-2
CDR3aa: CASSLGTAYEQYF

j_gene: TRBJ1-6
v_gene: TRBV7-9
CDR3aa: CASSFGRNSPLHF

j_gene: TRBJ1-2
v_gene: TRBV9
CDR3aa: CASSVVGGNYGYTF

j_gene: TRBJ2-4
v_gene: TRBV2
CDR3aa: CASSDGNEENIQYF

j_gene: TRBJ1-5
v_gene: TRBV27
CDR3aa: CASTEGSNQPQHF

j_gene: TRBJ2-1
v_gene: TRBV4-2
CDR3aa: CASSPLGGAEQFF

j_gene: TRBJ2-2
v_gene: TRBV6-2/TRBV6-3
CDR3aa: CASSYPAVGTVNTGELFF